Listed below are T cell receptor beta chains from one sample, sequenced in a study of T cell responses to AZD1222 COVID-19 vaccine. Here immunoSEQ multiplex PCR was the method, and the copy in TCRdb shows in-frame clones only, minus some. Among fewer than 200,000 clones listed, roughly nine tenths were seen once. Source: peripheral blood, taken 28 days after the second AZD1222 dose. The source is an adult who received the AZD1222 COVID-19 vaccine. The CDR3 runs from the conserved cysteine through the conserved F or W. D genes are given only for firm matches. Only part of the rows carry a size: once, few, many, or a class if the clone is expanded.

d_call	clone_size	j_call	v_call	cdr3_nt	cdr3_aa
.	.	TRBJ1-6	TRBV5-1	TGCGCCAGCAGCTTATTGGCCACCTATAATTCACCCCTCCACTTT	CASSLLATYNSPLHF
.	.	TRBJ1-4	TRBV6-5	TGTGCCAGCACCGCGGGACCTAATGAAAAACTGTTTTTT	CASTAGPNEKLFF
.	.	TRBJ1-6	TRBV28	TGTGCCAGCACCATATCCATTAAGGGGCTCTTATCTTGGGACTCCTATAATTCACCCCTCCACTTT	CASTISIKGLLSWDSYNSPLHF
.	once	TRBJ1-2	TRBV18	TGTGCCAGCTCACCTTGGGCAGGAGCCTATGGCTACACCTTC	CASSPWAGAYGYTF
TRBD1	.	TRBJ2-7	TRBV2	TGTGCCAGCAGTGAATCGCGGACAGGGCACGAGCAGTACTTC	CASSESRTGHEQYF
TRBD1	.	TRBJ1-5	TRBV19	TGTGCCTCGACAACCATATTATCCTGGCATGGACAGGGACGACAGCCCCAGCATTTT	CASTTILSWHGQGRQPQHF
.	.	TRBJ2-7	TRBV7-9	TGTGCCAGCAGCGAAGAGGGCAGCAGCTCCTACGAGCAGTACTTC	CASSEEGSSSYEQYF
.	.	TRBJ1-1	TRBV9	TGTGCCAGCAGCTTCGAGGTTTACACTGAAGCTTTCTTT	CASSFEVYTEAFF
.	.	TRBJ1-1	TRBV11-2	TGTGCCAGCAGCCGCGGGTCCACTGAAGCTTTCTTT	CASSRGSTEAFF
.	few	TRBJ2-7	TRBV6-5	TGTGCCAGCAGGGACACTACCTACGAGCAGTACTTC	CASRDTTYEQYF
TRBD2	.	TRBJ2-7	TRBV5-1	TGCGCCAGCAGCCCGGATGGGAGGGCCGAGCAGTACTTC	CASSPDGRAEQYF
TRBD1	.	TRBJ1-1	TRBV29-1	TGCAGCGTTGACGGACAGGTGGGGGGGACTGAAGCTTTCTTT	CSVDGQVGGTEAFF
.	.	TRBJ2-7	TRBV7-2	TGTGCCAGCAGCTTACTCTACGAGCAGTACTTC	CASSLLYEQYF
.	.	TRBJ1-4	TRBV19	TGTGCCAGTAGTATGGAGCGGGGAAATGAAAAACTGTTTTTT	CASSMERGNEKLFF
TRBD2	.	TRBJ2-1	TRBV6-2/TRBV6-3	TGTGCCAGCAGTTCGGTTGGGCGGGGGATTAACAATGAGCAGTTCTTC	CASSSVGRGINNEQFF
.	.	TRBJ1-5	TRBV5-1	TGCGCCAGCAGCCTAGGGGTCGGTAGCAATCAGCCCCAGCATTTT	CASSLGVGSNQPQHF
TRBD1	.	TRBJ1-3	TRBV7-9	TGTGCCAGCAGCTTAAACCCCGTAACAGGGGGCGTTTACACCATATATTTT	CASSLNPVTGGVYTIYF
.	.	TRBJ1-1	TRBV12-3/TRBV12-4	TGTGCCAGCAGTTTCACCAGGGGCACTGAAGCTTTCTTT	CASSFTRGTEAFF
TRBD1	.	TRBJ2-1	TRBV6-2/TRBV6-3	TGTGCCAGCAGTTACTCGCCGGGGACAGCTTCCTACAATGAGCAGTTCTTC	CASSYSPGTASYNEQFF
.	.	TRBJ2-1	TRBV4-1	TGCGCCAGCAGCCAAGGGAGCGCCTCCCAAGGTTGGTTCTTC	CASSQGSASQGWFF
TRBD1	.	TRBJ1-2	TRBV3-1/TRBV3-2	TGTGCCAGCAGCCAACAGGGGGTGGGTGGCTACACCTTC	CASSQQGVGGYTF
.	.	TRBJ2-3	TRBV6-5	TGTGCCAGCAGTTCCCGTTCAGGTCGGACAGATACGCAGTATTTT	CASSSRSGRTDTQYF
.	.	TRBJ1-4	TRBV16	TGTGCCAGCAGCCCCGGGTGGGAAAAACTGTTTTTT	CASSPGWEKLFF
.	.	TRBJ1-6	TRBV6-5	TGTGCCAGCCGGGACCTGAGCTCCTATAATTCACCCCTCCACTTT	CASRDLSSYNSPLHF
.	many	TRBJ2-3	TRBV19	TGTGCCACCTCCCCCATGGGTACCAACACAGATACGCAGTATTTT	CATSPMGTNTDTQYF
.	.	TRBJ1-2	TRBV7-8	TGTGCCAGCAGCTCCCGGGGGGGTGTTGGGTACTATGGCTACACCTTC	CASSSRGGVGYYGYTF
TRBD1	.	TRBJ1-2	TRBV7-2	TGTGCCAGCAGCCCTGACAGGGGGAGAGGTTATAACTATGGCTACACCTTC	CASSPDRGRGYNYGYTF
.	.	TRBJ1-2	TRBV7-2	TGTGCCAGCAGCTTAGCGAGTCCGGTGAATCCCGATGGCTACACCTTC	CASSLASPVNPDGYTF
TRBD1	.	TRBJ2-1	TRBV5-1	TGCGCCAGCAGCTTGCTGACAGGGGGCGCTCGGTCCTACAATGAGCAGTTCTTC	CASSLLTGGARSYNEQFF
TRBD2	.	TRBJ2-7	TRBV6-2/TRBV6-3	TGTGCCAGCAGTTACGCGGGGGACCTTACCTACGAGCAGTACTTC	CASSYAGDLTYEQYF
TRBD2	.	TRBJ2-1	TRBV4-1	TGCGCCAGCAGCCAGGGGGGAGGGGACGGCGGGTTCTTC	CASSQGGGDGGFF
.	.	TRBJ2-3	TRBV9	TGTGCCAGCGCCCAGGGGATCCTCACAGATACGCAGTATTTT	CASAQGILTDTQYF
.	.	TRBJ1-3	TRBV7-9	TGTGCCAGCAGCTTCACTATAGGGACGGGAAACACCATATATTTT	CASSFTIGTGNTIYF
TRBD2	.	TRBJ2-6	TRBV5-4	TGTGCCAGCAGCTGGGGGGGCTCTGGGGCCAACGTCCTGACTTTC	CASSWGGSGANVLTF
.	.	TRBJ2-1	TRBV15	TGTGCCACCAGCAGAGTAAACAATGAGCAGTTCTTC	CATSRVNNEQFF
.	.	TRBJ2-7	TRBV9	TGTGCCAGCAGCCTCCCCGGCCAGCGAGAGCAGTACTTC	CASSLPGQREQYF
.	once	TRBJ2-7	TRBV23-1	TGCGCCAGCAGTCAAGGGGGACTCCGAATCTACGAGCAGTACTTC	CASSQGGLRIYEQYF
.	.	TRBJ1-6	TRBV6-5	TGTGCCAGCAGTTACTCATACAGGGTCCATAATTCACCCCTCCACTTT	CASSYSYRVHNSPLHF
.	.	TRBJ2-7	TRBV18	TGTGCCAGCTCACCACCGGCCAGGGGAGGAGAGCAGTACTTC	CASSPPARGGEQYF
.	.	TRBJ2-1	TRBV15	TGTGCCACCAGCAGAAAACAGGATCCAACCTACAATGAGCAGTTCTTC	CATSRKQDPTYNEQFF
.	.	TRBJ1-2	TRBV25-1	TGTGCCAGCAGTGGGGCGGGACAAGGCTATGGCTACACCTTC	CASSGAGQGYGYTF
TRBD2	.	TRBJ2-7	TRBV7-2	TGTGCCAGCAGCTTAGTCGGGACTAGCGGGGGGGCTCACGAGCAGTACTTC	CASSLVGTSGGAHEQYF
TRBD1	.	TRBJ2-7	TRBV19	TGTGCCAGTAGTGACGGGACAGGCCTTACCTACGAGCAGTACTTC	CASSDGTGLTYEQYF
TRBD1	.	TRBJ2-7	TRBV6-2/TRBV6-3	TGTGCCAGCAGTCAAGGGACAGGGCATCCTCTTGGGGCCTACGAGCAGTACTTC	CASSQGTGHPLGAYEQYF
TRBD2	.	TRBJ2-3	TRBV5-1	TGCGCCAGCAGTCTGACGGGGGGGCCTGCAGATACGCAGTATTTT	CASSLTGGPADTQYF
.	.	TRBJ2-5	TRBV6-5	TGTGCCACCGACCACGGGTCGCCTCAAGAGACCCAGTACTTC	CATDHGSPQETQYF
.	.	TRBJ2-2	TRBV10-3	TGTGCCATCTGCCCAACAGGGATTACCGGGGAGCTGTTTTTT	CAICPTGITGELFF
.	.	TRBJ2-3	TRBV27	TGTGCCAGCAGTTTAAGGGCAGGGGGGAGAGATACGCAGTATTTT	CASSLRAGGRDTQYF
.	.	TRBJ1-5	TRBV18	TGTGCCAGCTCACGGGAACATAGCAATCAGCCCCAGCATTTT	CASSREHSNQPQHF
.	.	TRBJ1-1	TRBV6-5	TGTGCCAGCAGTTACAACGAGAACACTGAAGCTTTCTTT	CASSYNENTEAFF
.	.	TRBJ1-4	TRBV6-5	TGTGCCACCAGCCTGGGTAGGGTAGAAAAACTGTTTTTT	CATSLGRVEKLFF
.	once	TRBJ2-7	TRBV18	TGTGCCAGCTCAGCGAACTACGAGCAGTACTTC	CASSANYEQYF
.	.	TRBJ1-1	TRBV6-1	TGTGCCAGCAGTGAAGGGGTACACCAGAACACTGAAGCTTTCTTT	CASSEGVHQNTEAFF
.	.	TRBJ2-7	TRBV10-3	TGTGCCATCAGGCCGACGGGGACCTACGAGCAGTACTTC	CAIRPTGTYEQYF